The present T cell receptor beta chain was sequenced within a study of OX40 agonist ivuxolimab in advanced cancers. With regard to the full study: The costimulatory receptor OX40 (CD134) was targeted by ivuxolimab, a fully human IgG2 agonistic monoclonal antibody. Intravenous ivuxolimab was administered to patients every 2 weeks at six dose levels: 0.01, 0.1, 0.3, 1.5, 3 and 10 mg/kg. Of the approximately 50 dose-escalation patients, hepatocellular carcinoma was present in about 20, melanoma in roughly 15, renal cell carcinoma in 9 and head and neck cancer in 9. A male proportion of around 81% and a mean age of 60 years, ranging from about 23 to 90, were recorded for the dose-escalation cohort. Patients were allowed to have had prior anti-PD-1, anti-PD-L1 or anti-CTLA-4 therapy, and around 41% of the dose-escalation patients had previously received checkpoint inhibitors. Three dose-escalation patients achieved partial responses, one with hepatocellular carcinoma and two with cutaneous melanoma. Peripheral TCRbeta sequencing was intended to test whether TCR sequence diversity was altered and clonal T-cell expansion was caused by ivuxolimab. The paper describes the monotherapy dose-escalation part (N of about 47 patients) of the phase I trial of ivuxolimab.

Findings and caveats that apply to the study as a whole: In the 0.1-3.0 mg/kg groups, partial responders were among the patients with the lowest normalized peripheral clonal expansion, particularly in CD8+ T cells. At doses from 0.1 to 3.0 mg/kg, clonal expansion was seen in both CD4+ and CD8+ blood T cells between baseline and week 6. Low levels of normalized T-cell clonal expansion were also seen in some patients who did not respond. After ivuxolimab, expanded clones were on average more numerous among CD8+ T cells than among CD4+ T cells. Antigen specificity was not determined for the clonally expanded peripheral T cells.

Regarding this clone: Its target antigen remains unknown. Base qualities are not provided; no much larger clone lies one nucleotide away.

Relative to germline, V is 2 bases shorter and J is 4 bases shorter, with 6 bases between their ends. Per the germline V gene, MNHEY is the CDR1 and SVGAGI is the CDR2. The cysteine opens and the phenylalanine closes a CDR3 of 13 amino acids. Just the 39-base CDR3 DNA is kept, in frame starting at base 1. The trial excluded patients who had a history of autoimmune disease or who were on systemic immunosuppression. Peripheral blood for TCR sequencing was collected from all dose cohorts at baseline, on cycle 4 day 1, and on cycle 7 day 1. Samples came from an open-label, multicenter, first-in-human phase I dose-escalation trial of ivuxolimab. Adults with locally advanced or metastatic head and neck squamous cell, hepatocellular, melanoma or renal cell carcinoma were enrolled in the trial. Before TCR sequencing, CD4+ and CD8+ T cells were separately sorted from peripheral blood. Genomic DNA was isolated from the sorted cells so that the TCRbeta CDR3 region could be sequenced. TCRbeta CDR3 regions were sequenced using the immunoSEQ Assay. TCRdb provides this immuneACCESS table in a form limited to in-frame rearrangements. Some clones are lacking; in checked studies, under half of them reflect an unresolved V gene, and why the rest are absent is not known. The sample table lists around 82,000 clones, more than 75% of them with a count of one. In total, the top ten clones hold about 0.52% of the sample.

The sequenced sample was CD4+ or CD8+ T cells sorted from blood, obtained in a trial of the OX40 agonist ivuxolimab. The chain employs TRBV6-5 and TRBJ1-5; no confident D gene assignment can be made. This receptor was obtained from an adult with an advanced solid tumor such as melanoma, head and neck, liver or kidney cancer. The bases are TGTGCCAGCAGTTACCTGGGGAATCAGCCCCAGCATTTT. Translated, this gives CASSYLGNQPQHF.